This TCR beta chain is from a study of technical replicates of blood from a few donors. The table came from immunoSEQ multiplex PCR; TCRdb's copy has only in-frame clones and leaves some out. The sample has tens of thousands of clones, roughly 92% seen once. The CDR3 runs to 12 residues. The V and J ends lost 6 bases and 8 bases, in that order; junction bases with no gene match: 3. CDR1 MNHEY and CDR2 SVGAGI come from the germline V gene. The specimen sequenced was PBMCs. This receptor was identified in a human donor in good health. Some clones in this sample may be carry-over from other donors' samples. The chain joins TRBV6-5 to TRBJ1-3; 8 bases match TRBD1. The DNA of the CDR3 is TGTGCCAGCAGGCAGGGGGCAGACACCATATATTTT. This translates into CASRQGADTIYF.